These 9 T cell receptor beta chains originate from one sample sequenced in a study of PD-L1 blockade in urothelial cancer. Noted time point: pretreatment peripheral blood. Sequencing used immunoSEQ multiplex PCR; TCRdb keeps in-frame clones, though not all of them. The table shows about 56,000 clones, with over 75% occurring only once. The sequencing here drew on PBMCs, taken around atezolizumab (anti-PD-L1) treatment. The receptors were gathered from a man aged 70-80 years with urothelial cancer.

This chain uses TRBV13 with TRBJ2-2; a weak D match, TRBD1 (6 bases). V lost 5 bases, J lost 5 bases, and 15 bases lay in between. Germline V gene data show CDR1 as PRHDT and CDR2 as FYEKMQ (reference sequence). The CDR3 has 15 amino acids. CDR3 in amino acids: CASSPPGARTGELFF. The DNA of the CDR3 is TGTGCCAGCAGCCCCCCAGGGGCGCGAACCGGGGAGCTGTTTTTT.

This sequence joins TRBV7-9 and TRBJ2-1; the D gene is possibly TRBD1 (6 bases). Germline V gene lookup returns CDR1 SEHNR and CDR2 FQNEAQ (reference sequence). CDR3 size: 15 residues. V was shortened by 7 bases and J by 4 bases, with 17 bases between the two germline ends. CDR3 region: CASTQATGSYNEQFF. For the CDR3, the DNA is TGTGCCAGCACCCAGGCAACAGGGTCGTACAATGAGCAGTTCTTC.

The genes are TRBV18 and TRBJ1-3; 9 nucleotides line up with TRBD1. In germline, CDR1 is KGHSH, CDR2 LQKENI. V shed 2 bases, J shed 3 bases, and the junction held 2 bases outside the gene matches. This CDR3 contains 15 residues. DNA of the CDR3: TGTGCCAGCTCACCAGGGACAGGGATTGGAAACACCATATATTTT. Translated, it gives CASSPGTGIGNTIYF.

V is TRBV25-1 and J is TRBJ2-2, with D maybe TRBD2 (5 bases). The CDR3 consists of 12 residues. In germline, CDR1 is MGHDK, CDR2 SYGVNS. V was pared by 10 bases and J by 1 base, with 7 bases between. The CDR3 DNA sequence: TGTGCCAACCGGGAGAACACCGGGGAGCTGTTTTTT. It yields the protein CANRENTGELFF.

This chain uses TRBV30 with TRBJ2-2, with 10 bases fitting TRBD2. Unmatched junction bases numbered 10, after V lost 0 bases and J lost 6 bases. Germline assignment: CDR1 GTSNPN and CDR2 SVGIG (reference sequence). This CDR3 spans 17 amino acids. CDR3 loop: CAWSVSAGGPWAGELFF. DNA of the CDR3: TGTGCCTGGAGTGTATCAGCGGGAGGGCCTTGGGCCGGGGAGCTGTTTTTT.

The chain combines TRBV6-1 with TRBJ2-1; D not certain. Trimming shortened V by 8 bases and J by 0 bases, and 8 bases separated the two germline ends. Germline V gene sequence: CDR1 MNHNS, CDR2 SASEGT. The CDR3 has 13 residues. CDR3 DNA sequence: TGTGCCAGCTGGCCCAGCTCCTACAATGAGCAGTTCTTC. It is translated as CASWPSSYNEQFF.

The chain is built from TRBV11-2 and TRBJ2-2; 7 positions match TRBD1. The ends lost 4 bases at V and 4 bases at J; junction bases unmatched: 9. The V gene's germline CDR1 is SGHAT and CDR2 FQNNGV. This CDR3 has 16 residues. In nucleotides, the CDR3 is TGTGCCAGCAGCTCGACAGGGCTTGTTGGCACCGGGGAGCTGTTTTTT. This translates into CASSSTGLVGTGELFF.

This clone came up once. The chain has TRBV6-1 and TRBJ1-2, with D hard to call. From germline, CDR1 is MNHNS and CDR2 SASEGT. The V end lost 11 bases, the J end lost 7 bases, and 17 bases lay between the germline ends. CDR3 length: 12 amino acids. The CDR3 DNA follows: TGTGCCGCGGAGGAAATGTCTGGTGGCTACACCTTC. It specifies CAAEEMSGGYTF.

The DNA for the CDR3 is TGTGCCAGTAGTATGTGGGGGGGCGGGGAGCTGTTTTTT. Protein product: CASSMWGGGELFF. This rearrangement joins TRBV19 to TRBJ2-2; 7 nucleotides line up with TRBD2. Germline V gene sequence: CDR1 LNHDA, CDR2 SQIVND (reference sequence). The CDR3 loop spans 13 amino acids. With 3 bases clipped from V and 7 bases from J, the junction kept 2 bases outside the gene matches.